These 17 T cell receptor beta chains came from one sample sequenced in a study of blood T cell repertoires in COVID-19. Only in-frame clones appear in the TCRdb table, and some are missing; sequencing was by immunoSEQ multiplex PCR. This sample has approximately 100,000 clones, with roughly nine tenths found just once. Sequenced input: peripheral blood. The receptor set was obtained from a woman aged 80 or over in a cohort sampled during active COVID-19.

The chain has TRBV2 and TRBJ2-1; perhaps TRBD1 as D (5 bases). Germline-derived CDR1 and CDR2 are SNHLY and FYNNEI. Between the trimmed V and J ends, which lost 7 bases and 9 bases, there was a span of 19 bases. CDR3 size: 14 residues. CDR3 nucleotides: TGTGCCAGCACTGGACCACGCCAGGGTAGTGAGCAGTTCTTC. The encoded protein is CASTGPRQGSEQFF.

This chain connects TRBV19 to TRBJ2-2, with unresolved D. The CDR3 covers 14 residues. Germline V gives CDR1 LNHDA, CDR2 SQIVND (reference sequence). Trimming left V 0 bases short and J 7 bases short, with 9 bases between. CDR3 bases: TGTGCCAGTAGTATAGACATTAGTGTCGGGGAGCTGTTTTTT. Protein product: CASSIDISVGELFF.

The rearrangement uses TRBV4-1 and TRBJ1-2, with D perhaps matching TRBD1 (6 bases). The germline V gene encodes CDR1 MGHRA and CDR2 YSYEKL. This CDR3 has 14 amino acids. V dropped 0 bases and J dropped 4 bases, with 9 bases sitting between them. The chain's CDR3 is CASSQEEGGYGYTF. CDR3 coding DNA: TGCGCCAGCAGCCAAGAAGAAGGGGGCTATGGCTACACCTTC.

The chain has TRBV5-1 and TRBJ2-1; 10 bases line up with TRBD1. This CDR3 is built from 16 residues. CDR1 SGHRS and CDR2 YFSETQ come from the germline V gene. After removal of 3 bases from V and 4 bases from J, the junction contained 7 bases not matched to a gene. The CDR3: CASSSLRDRGYNEQFF. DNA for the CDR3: TGCGCCAGCAGCTCCCTCCGGGACAGGGGATACAATGAGCAGTTCTTC.

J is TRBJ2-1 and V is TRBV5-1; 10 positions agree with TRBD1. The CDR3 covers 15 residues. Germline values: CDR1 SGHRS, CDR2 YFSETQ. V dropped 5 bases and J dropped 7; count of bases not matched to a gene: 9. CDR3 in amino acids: CASSSGTGVYNEQFF. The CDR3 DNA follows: TGCGCCAGCAGTTCCGGGACAGGGGTATATAATGAGCAGTTCTTC. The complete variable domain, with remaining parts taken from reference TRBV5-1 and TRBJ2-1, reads KAGVTQTPRYLIKTRGQQVTLSCSPISGHRSVSWYQQTPGQGLQFLFEYFSETQRNKGNFPGRFSGRQFSNSRSEMNVSTLELGDSALYLCASSSGTGVYNEQFFGPGTRLTVL.

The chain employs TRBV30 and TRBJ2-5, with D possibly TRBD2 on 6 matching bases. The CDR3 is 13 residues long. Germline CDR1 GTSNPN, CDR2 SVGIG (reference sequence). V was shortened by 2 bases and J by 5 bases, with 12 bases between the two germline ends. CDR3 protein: CAWSYGRGETQYF. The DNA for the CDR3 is TGTGCCTGGAGTTATGGACGGGGGGAGACCCAGTACTTC.

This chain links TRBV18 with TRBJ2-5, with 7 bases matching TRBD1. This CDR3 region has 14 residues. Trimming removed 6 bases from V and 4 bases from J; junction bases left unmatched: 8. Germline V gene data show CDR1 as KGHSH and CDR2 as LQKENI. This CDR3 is CASSTGTVPETQYF. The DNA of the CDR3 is TGTGCCAGCTCCACGGGGACAGTTCCAGAGACCCAGTACTTC.

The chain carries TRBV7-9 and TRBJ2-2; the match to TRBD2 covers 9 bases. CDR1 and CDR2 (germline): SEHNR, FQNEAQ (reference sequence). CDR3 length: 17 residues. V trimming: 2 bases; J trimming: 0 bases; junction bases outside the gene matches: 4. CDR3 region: CASSLRASGANTGELFF. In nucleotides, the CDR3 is TGTGCCAGCAGCTTAAGGGCTAGCGGGGCGAACACCGGGGAGCTGTTTTTT.

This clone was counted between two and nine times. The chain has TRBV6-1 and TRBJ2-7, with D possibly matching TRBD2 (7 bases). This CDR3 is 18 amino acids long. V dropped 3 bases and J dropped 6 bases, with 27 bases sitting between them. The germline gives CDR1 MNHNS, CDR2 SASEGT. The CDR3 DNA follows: TGTGCCAGCAGTGATCAGCGGGATTACCCTTTTGGGGGGCGCGAGCAGTACTTC. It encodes CASSDQRDYPFGGREQYF.

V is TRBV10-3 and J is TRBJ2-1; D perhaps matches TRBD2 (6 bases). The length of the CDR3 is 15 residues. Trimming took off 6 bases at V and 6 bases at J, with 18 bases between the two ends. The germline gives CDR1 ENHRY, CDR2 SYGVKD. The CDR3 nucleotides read TGTGCCATCAGCCCGACGGGAAAGGAGGGCAATGAGCAGTTCTTC. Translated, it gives CAISPTGKEGNEQFF.

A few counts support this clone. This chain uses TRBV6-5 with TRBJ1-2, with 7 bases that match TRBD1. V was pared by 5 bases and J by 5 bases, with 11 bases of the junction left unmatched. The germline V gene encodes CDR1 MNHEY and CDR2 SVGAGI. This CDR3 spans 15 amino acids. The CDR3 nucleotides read TGTGCCAGCAGTCCAGCCGGACAGGCAGTTTATGGCTACACCTTC. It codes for CASSPAGQAVYGYTF.

The CDR3 is CASSDRVGETQYF. In nucleotides, the CDR3 is TGTGCCAGCAGCGACAGGGTTGGGGAGACCCAGTACTTC. The V gene is TRBV9, the J gene TRBJ2-5; possibly TRBD1 for D (6 bases). CDR1 is SGDLS and CDR2 is YYNGEE in the germline V gene. The CDR3 totals 13 residues. V lost 3 bases and J 5 bases, leaving 11 bases between the germline ends.

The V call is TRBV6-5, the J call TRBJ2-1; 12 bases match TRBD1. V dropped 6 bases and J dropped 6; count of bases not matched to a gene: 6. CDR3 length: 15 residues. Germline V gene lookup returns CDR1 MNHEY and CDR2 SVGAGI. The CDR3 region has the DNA TGTGCCAGCAGCCCAGCGGGACAGGGGGCCAATGAGCAGTTCTTC. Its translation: CASSPAGQGANEQFF.

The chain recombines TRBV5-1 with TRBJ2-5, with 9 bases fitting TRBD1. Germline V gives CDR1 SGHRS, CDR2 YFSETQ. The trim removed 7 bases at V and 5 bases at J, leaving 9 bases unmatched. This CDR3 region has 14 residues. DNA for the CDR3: TGCGCCAGCGGTTTGCGGGACAGGGAGGAGACCCAGTACTTC. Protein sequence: CASGLRDREETQYF. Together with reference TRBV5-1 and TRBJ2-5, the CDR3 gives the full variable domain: KAGVTQTPRYLIKTRGQQVTLSCSPISGHRSVSWYQQTPGQGLQFLFEYFSETQRNKGNFPGRFSGRQFSNSRSEMNVSTLELGDSALYLCASGLRDREETQYFGPGTRLLVL.

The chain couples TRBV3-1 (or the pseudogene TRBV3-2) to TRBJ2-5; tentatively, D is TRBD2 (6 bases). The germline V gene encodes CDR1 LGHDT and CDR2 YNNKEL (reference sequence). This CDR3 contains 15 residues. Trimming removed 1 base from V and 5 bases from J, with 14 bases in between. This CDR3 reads CASSQVISGLETQYF. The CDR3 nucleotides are TGTGCCAGCAGCCAAGTTATTAGCGGTTTGGAGACCCAGTACTTC.

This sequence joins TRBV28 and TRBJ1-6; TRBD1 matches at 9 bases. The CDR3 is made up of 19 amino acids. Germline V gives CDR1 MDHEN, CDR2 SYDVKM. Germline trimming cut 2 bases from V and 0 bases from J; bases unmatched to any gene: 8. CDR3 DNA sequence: TGTGCCAGCAGTTTACCGACAGGGACAGGGAGCTCCTATAATTCACCCCTCCACTTT. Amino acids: CASSLPTGTGSSYNSPLHF.

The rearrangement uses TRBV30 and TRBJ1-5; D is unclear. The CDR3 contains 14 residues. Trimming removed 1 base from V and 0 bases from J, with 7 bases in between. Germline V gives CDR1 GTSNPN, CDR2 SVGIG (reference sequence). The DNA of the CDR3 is TGTGCCTGGAGTGGACTGGATAGCAATCAGCCCCAGCATTTT. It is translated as CAWSGLDSNQPQHF.